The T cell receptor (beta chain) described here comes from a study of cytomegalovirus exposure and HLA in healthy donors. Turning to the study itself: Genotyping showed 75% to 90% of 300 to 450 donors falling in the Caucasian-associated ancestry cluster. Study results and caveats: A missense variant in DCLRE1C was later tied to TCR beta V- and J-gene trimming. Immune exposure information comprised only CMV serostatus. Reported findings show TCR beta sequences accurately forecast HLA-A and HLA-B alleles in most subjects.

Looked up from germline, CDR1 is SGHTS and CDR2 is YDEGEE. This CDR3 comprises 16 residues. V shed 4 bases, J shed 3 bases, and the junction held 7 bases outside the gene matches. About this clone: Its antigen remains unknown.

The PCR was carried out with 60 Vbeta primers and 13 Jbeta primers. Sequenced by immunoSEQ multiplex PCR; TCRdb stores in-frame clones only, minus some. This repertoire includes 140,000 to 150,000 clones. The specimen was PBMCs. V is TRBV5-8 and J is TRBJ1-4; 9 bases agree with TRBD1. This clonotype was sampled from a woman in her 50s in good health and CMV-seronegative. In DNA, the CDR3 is TGTGCCAGCAGCCCTCGGGACAGGGCGGCTAATGAAAAACTGTTTTTT. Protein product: CASSPRDRAANEKLFF.